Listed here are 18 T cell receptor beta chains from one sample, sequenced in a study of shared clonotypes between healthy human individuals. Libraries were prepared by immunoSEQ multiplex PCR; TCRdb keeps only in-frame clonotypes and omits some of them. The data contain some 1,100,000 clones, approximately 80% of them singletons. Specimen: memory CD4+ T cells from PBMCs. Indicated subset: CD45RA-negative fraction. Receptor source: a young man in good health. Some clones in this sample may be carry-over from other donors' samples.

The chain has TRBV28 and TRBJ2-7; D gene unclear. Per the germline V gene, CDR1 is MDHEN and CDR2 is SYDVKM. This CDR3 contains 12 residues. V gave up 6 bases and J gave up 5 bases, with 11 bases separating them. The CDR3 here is CASRTSKNEQYF. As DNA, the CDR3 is TGTGCCAGCAGGACCTCTAAGAACGAGCAGTACTTC. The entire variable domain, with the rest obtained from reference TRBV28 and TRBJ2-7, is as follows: DVKVTQSSRYLVKRTGEKVFLECVQDMDHENMFWYRQDPGLGLRLIYFSYDVKMKEKGDIPEGYSVSREKKERFSLILESASTNQTSMYLCASRTSKNEQYFGPGTRLTVT.

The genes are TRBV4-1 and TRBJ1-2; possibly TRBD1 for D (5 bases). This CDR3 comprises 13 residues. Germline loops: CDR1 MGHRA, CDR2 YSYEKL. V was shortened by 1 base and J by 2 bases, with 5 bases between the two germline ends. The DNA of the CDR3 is TGCGCCAGCAGCCAAGGGACAAACTATGGCTACACCTTC. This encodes CASSQGTNYGYTF.

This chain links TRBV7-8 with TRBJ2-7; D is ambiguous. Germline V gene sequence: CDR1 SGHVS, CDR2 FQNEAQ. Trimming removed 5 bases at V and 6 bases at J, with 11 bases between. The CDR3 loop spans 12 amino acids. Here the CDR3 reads CASSLKGPEQYF. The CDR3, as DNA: TGTGCCAGCAGCCTCAAGGGCCCCGAGCAGTACTTC.

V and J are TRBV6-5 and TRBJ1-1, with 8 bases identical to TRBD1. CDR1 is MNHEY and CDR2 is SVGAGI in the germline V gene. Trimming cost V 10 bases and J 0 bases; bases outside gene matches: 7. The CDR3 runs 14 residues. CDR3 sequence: CATISTGVNTEAFF. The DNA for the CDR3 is TGTGCCACCATTTCGACAGGGGTGAACACTGAAGCTTTCTTT.

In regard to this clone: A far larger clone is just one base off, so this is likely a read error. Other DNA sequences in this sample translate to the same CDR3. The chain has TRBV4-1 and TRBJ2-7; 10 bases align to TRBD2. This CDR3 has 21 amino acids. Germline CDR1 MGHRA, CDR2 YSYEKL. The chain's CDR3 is CASSPWRADRASGSFSYEQYF. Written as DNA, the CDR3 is TGCGCCAGCAGCCCCTGGCGGGCAGATAGGGCTAGCGGGAGCTTTTCTTACGAGCAGTACTTT.

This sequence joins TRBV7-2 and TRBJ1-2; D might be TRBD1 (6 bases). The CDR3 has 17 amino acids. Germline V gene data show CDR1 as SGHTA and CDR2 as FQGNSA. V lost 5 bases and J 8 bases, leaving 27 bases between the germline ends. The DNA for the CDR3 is TGTGCCAGCAGCCGATTCCCCGCGGGGGGCGAGGTGGGCGGCTACACCTTC. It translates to CASSRFPAGGEVGGYTF. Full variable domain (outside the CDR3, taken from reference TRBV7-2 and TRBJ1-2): GAGVSQSPSNKVTEKGKDVELRCDPISGHTALYWYRQSLGQGLEFLIYFQGNSAPDKSGLPSDRFSAERTGGSVSTLTIQRTQQEDSAVYLCASSRFPAGGEVGGYTFGSGTRLTVV.

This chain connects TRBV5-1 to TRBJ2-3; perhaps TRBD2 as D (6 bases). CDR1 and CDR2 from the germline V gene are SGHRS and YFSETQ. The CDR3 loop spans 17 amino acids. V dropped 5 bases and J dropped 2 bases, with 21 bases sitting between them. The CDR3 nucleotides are TGCGCCAGCAGTTCCTCCCTTAGCGGTTCCTACACAGATACGCAGTATTTT. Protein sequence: CASSSSLSGSYTDTQYF.

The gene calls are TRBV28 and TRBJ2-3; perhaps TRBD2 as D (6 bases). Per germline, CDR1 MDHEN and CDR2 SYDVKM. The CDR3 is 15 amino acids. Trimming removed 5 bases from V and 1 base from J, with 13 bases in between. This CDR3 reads CASSGGTLGTDTQYF. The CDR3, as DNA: TGTGCCAGCAGTGGCGGGACGTTGGGCACAGATACGCAGTATTTT.

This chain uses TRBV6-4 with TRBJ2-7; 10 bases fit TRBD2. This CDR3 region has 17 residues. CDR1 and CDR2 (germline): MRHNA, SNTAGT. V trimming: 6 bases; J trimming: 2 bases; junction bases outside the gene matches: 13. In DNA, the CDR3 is TGTGCCAGCAGGAGACTAGCGGGCGCACTTTTCCCCTACGAGCAGTACTTC. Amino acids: CASRRLAGALFPYEQYF.

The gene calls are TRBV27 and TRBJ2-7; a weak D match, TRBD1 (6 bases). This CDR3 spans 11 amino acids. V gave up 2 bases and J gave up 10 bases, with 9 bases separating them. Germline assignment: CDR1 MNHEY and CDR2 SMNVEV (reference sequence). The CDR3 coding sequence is TGTGCCAGCAGTTTAGGGGACAAACAGTACTTC. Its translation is CASSLGDKQYF.

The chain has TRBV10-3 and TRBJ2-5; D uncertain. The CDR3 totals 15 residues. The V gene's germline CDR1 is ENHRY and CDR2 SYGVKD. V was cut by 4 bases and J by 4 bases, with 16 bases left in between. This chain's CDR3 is CAISVGLEYGETQYF. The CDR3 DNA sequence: TGTGCCATCAGTGTAGGCCTAGAATATGGAGAGACCCAGTACTTC.

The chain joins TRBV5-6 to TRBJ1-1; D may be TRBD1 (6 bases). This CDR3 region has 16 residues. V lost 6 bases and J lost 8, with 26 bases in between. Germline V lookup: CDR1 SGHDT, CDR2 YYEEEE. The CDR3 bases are TGTGCCAGCACCCCATTGAGGGGGGCGCCCGGGTTGGAAGCTTTCTTT. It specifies CASTPLRGAPGLEAFF. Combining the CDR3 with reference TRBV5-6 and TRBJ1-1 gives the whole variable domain DAGVTQSPTHLIKTRGQQVTLRCSPKSGHDTVSWYQQALGQGPQFIFQYYEEEERQRGNFPDRFSGHQFPNYSSELNVNALLLGDSALYLCASTPLRGAPGLEAFFGQGTRLTVV.

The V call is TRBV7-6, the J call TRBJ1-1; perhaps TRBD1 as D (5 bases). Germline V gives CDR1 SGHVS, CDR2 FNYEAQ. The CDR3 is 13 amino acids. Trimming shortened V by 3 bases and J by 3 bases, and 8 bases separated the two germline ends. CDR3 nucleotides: TGTGCCAGCAGCTTCACGGGGGACACTGAAGCTTTCTTT. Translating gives CASSFTGDTEAFF.

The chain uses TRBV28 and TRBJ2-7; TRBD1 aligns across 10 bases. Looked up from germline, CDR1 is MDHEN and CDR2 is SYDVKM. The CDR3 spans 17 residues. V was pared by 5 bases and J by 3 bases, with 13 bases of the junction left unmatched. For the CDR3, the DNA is TGTGCCAGCAGTCCTCCCCTGGGACAGGGGAGAAGCTACGAGCAGTACTTC. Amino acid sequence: CASSPPLGQGRSYEQYF.

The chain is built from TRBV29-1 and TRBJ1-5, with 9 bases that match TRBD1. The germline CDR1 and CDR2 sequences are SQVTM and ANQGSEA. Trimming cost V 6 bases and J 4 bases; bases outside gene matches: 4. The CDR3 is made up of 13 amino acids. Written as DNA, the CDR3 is TGCAGCGTCCAGGGACAGGGTAATCAGCCCCAGCATTTT. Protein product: CSVQGQGNQPQHF. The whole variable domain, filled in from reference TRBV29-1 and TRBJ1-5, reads SAVISQKPSRDICQRGTSLTIQCQVDSQVTMMFWYRQQPGQSLTLIATANQGSEATYESGFVIDKFPISRPNLTFSTLTVSNMSPEDSSIYLCSVQGQGNQPQHFGDGTRLSIL.

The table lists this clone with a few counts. CDR3 protein: CASRWTETNTEAFF. The CDR3 DNA follows: TGTGCCAGCAGATGGACAGAAACCAACACTGAAGCTTTCTTT. This chain links TRBV6-1 with TRBJ1-1; tentatively, D is TRBD1 (6 bases). Trimming shortened V by 6 bases and J by 2 bases, and 13 bases separated the two germline ends. The germline V gene has CDR1 MNHNS and CDR2 SASEGT. The CDR3 length is 14 residues.

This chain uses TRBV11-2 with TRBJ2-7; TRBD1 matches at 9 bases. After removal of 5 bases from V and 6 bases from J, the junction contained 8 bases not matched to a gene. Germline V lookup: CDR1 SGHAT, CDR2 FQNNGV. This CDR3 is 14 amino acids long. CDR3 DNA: TGTGCCAGCAGCCCTCGACAGGGGGGATTCGAGCAGTACTTC. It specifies CASSPRQGGFEQYF.

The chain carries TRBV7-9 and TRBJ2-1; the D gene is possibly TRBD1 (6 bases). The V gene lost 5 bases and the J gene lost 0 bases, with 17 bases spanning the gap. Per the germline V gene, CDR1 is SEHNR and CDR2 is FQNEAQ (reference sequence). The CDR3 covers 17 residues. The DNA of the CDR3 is TGTGCCAGCAGCCTAAACTTGGACAGTCTCTCCTACAATGAGCAGTTCTTC. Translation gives CASSLNLDSLSYNEQFF.